These 27 T cell receptor beta chains came from one sample sequenced in a study of Ad26.COV2.S vaccination and SARS-CoV-2 variants. Treatment defined: around 19 received Ad26.COV2.S at low or high dose, single or two shots; 5 received placebo; per-sample allocation not given. Sampling was performed 63 days after the first vaccine or placebo injection. Assay: immunoSEQ multiplex PCR; the TCRdb copy retains only in-frame clones and omits some. There are approximately 300,000 clones in the sample; roughly 84% occur only once, and 1.5% to 2% lies in the top ten. The specimen comprised peripheral blood, sampled in a trial of Ad26.COV2.S vaccine versus placebo. These receptors all stem from a person aged 18-65 years who received the Ad26.COV2.S COVID-19 vaccine or a placebo.

This sequence joins TRBV23-1 and TRBJ2-5, with a weak D call TRBD1 (5 bases). TRBV23-1 is noted as an ORF with a role that remains uncertain. Trimming pared 2 bases from V and 0 bases from J, leaving 13 bases between. The CDR3 runs 16 residues. The CDR3 spells CASSQKYRKYQETQYF. The CDR3 bases are TGCGCCAGCAGTCAAAAGTACAGGAAGTACCAAGAGACCCAGTACTTC.

The chain links TRBV5-5 to TRBJ1-3; possible D gene TRBD1, 6 bases. CDR1 and CDR2 (germline): SGHKS, YYEKEE (reference sequence). CDR3 length equals 14 residues. The V gene lost 1 base and the J gene lost 4 bases, with 9 bases spanning the gap. This chain's CDR3 is CASSLYRDGNTIYF. The DNA of the CDR3 is TGTGCCAGCAGCTTGTACAGGGACGGAAACACCATATATTTT.

This chain connects TRBV7-2 to TRBJ1-2, with unresolved D. V was shortened by 5 bases and J by 8 bases, with 12 bases between the two germline ends. Germline values: CDR1 SGHTA, CDR2 FQGNSA. CDR3 length: 12 residues. The CDR3 reads CASSPYSQGYTF. DNA for the CDR3: TGTGCCAGCAGCCCCTACTCACAGGGCTACACCTTC. Drawing the rest from reference TRBV7-2 and TRBJ1-2, the complete variable domain is GAGVSQSPSNKVTEKGKDVELRCDPISGHTALYWYRQSLGQGLEFLIYFQGNSAPDKSGLPSDRFSAERTGGSVSTLTIQRTQQEDSAVYLCASSPYSQGYTFGSGTRLTVV.

V gene TRBV9 combines with J gene TRBJ2-7, with 9 positions matching TRBD1. With V trimmed by 0 bases and J by 3 bases, 4 bases remained unmatched. The CDR3 totals 15 residues. Germline values: CDR1 SGDLS, CDR2 YYNGEE. CDR3 sequence: CASSVDGTGIYEQYF. CDR3 nucleotide sequence: TGTGCCAGCAGCGTAGACGGGACAGGGATCTACGAGCAGTACTTC.

This clone was seen a single time. The chain combines TRBV7-2 with TRBJ1-2, with unresolved D. Germline assignment: CDR1 SGHTA and CDR2 FQGNSA. The CDR3 totals 12 residues. Trimming took 4 bases from V and 8 from J, leaving 11 bases between them. The CDR3 here is CASSSGFEGYTF. As DNA, the CDR3 is TGTGCCAGCAGCTCAGGATTTGAAGGCTACACCTTC.

The V gene is TRBV5-1, the J gene TRBJ1-1, with 7 bases that match TRBD1. V lost 5 bases, J lost 3 bases, and 7 bases stayed unmatched. This CDR3 is 14 amino acids long. Germline CDR1 SGHRS, CDR2 YFSETQ. This CDR3 is CASRQGPWDTEAFF. The DNA for the CDR3 is TGCGCCAGCAGACAGGGGCCGTGGGACACTGAAGCTTTCTTT.

The chain combines TRBV5-5 with TRBJ1-2; 9 nucleotides line up with TRBD1. V shed 0 bases, J shed 7 bases, and the junction held 10 bases outside the gene matches. Germline-derived CDR1 and CDR2 are SGHKS and YYEKEE (reference sequence). This CDR3 has 16 amino acids. In DNA form, the CDR3 reads TGTGCCAGCAGCTTGGTGCCGGGACAGGGAGGGATTGGCTACACCTTC. This sequence encodes CASSLVPGQGGIGYTF.

V is TRBV5-1 and J is TRBJ1-2; D is unclear. V lost 3 bases to trimming and J lost 0 bases, with 9 bases between them. Germline values: CDR1 SGHRS, CDR2 YFSETQ. CDR3 length: 14 residues. The CDR3: CASSSDPANYGYTF. The CDR3 bases are TGCGCCAGCAGCTCGGACCCAGCTAACTATGGCTACACCTTC.

This clone showed up just a few times. The chain joins TRBV19 to TRBJ2-2; perhaps TRBD1 as D (6 bases). Trimming removed 4 bases from V and 4 bases from J, with 25 bases in between. The CDR3 loop spans 19 amino acids. Germline CDR1 reads LNHDA; CDR2 reads SQIVND (reference sequence). CDR3: CASSTPILGQPAGTGELFF. The CDR3 nucleotides are TGTGCCAGTAGTACTCCAATCCTTGGACAGCCGGCGGGCACCGGGGAGCTGTTTTTT.

The genes are TRBV5-1 and TRBJ2-3, with D possibly matching TRBD1 (6 bases). Looked up from germline, CDR1 is SGHRS and CDR2 is YFSETQ. V was pared by 1 base and J by 3 bases, with 21 bases between. The CDR3 sequence is 18 residues long. CDR3 DNA sequence: TGCGCCAGCAGCTTGAGCCCCTCAGCCGGGCAGGGGACAGATACGCAGTATTTT. Protein sequence: CASSLSPSAGQGTDTQYF.

J is TRBJ2-1 and V is TRBV7-2, with D perhaps TRBD2 (7 bases). V was cut by 4 bases and J by 12 bases, with 16 bases left in between. Germline V lookup: CDR1 SGHTA, CDR2 FQGNSA. This CDR3 region has 13 residues. The CDR3 region is CASSSMGGRGQFF. As DNA, the CDR3 is TGTGCCAGCAGCTCGATGGGGGGGCGCGGGCAGTTCTTC.

This chain uses TRBV5-4 with TRBJ2-1, with 11 bases aligning to TRBD2. Trimming took 4 bases from V and 9 from J; bases not matched to a gene: 9. The CDR3 totals 15 residues. Germline CDR1 is SGHNT and CDR2 is YYREEE (reference sequence). DNA for the CDR3: TGTGCCAGCAGCGCTTGGGGGACTAGCGGTCGTGAGCAGTTCTTC. It encodes CASSAWGTSGREQFF.

The J gene is TRBJ1-3, the V gene TRBV3-1 (or the pseudogene TRBV3-2); no reliable D call. Trimming stripped 4 bases from V and 3 bases from J, with 10 bases between. This CDR3 is built from 14 residues. Germline assignment: CDR1 LGHDT and CDR2 YNNKEL (reference sequence). CDR3: CASSPREHGNTIYF. CDR3 coding DNA: TGTGCCAGCAGCCCGAGGGAACATGGAAACACCATATATTTT.

This chain joins TRBV30 and TRBJ2-1; possible D gene TRBD1, 6 bases. This CDR3 has 15 residues. Germline assignment: CDR1 GTSNPN and CDR2 SVGIG (reference sequence). The ends were cut back, 3 bases at V and 0 bases at J, with 12 bases in the middle. CDR3 sequence: CAWRQGLSSYNEQFF. CDR3 DNA sequence: TGTGCCTGGAGACAGGGCCTAAGCTCCTACAATGAGCAGTTCTTC.

The V and J genes are TRBV6-1 and TRBJ2-5; 10 bases match TRBD2. V lost 3 bases to trimming and J lost 2 bases; unmatched junction nucleotides: 3. The CDR3 spans 15 residues. CDR1 MNHNS and CDR2 SASEGT come from the germline V gene. This CDR3 reads CASSEQAGGQETQYF. CDR3 coding DNA: TGTGCCAGCAGTGAGCAAGCGGGGGGGCAAGAGACCCAGTACTTC.

A single count supports this clone. V usage is TRBV6-1 and J usage is TRBJ2-7; D is unclear. This CDR3 contains 12 residues. Trimming shortened V by 1 base and J by 3 bases, and 4 bases separated the two germline ends. Germline CDR1 MNHNS, CDR2 SASEGT. CDR3 DNA sequence: TGTGCCAGCAGTGAAGTCCGCTACGAGCAGTACTTC. Translated: CASSEVRYEQYF.

In its sample, this clone was seen a few times. The chain links TRBV6-2 or TRBV6-3 to TRBJ2-2, with TRBD2 matching 11 bases. Germline lookup yields CDR1 MNHEY and CDR2 SVGEGT. This CDR3 region has 16 residues. V was pared by 6 bases and J by 7 bases, with 10 bases of the junction left unmatched. The CDR3 spells CASSSLAGELVGELFF. The CDR3 DNA is TGTGCCAGCAGCTCACTAGCGGGGGAGCTGGTCGGGGAGCTGTTTTTT.

CDR3 residues: CASSRSTEAFF. CDR3 sequence (DNA): TGTGCCAGCTCACGGTCCACTGAAGCTTTCTTT. The chain is built from TRBV18 and TRBJ1-1, with D unclear. Germline V CDR1 and CDR2: KGHSH, LQKENI. The ends were cut back, 4 bases at V and 4 bases at J, with 4 bases in the middle. The CDR3 runs 11 residues.

CDR3 nucleotides: TGCAGCGTTGAATCAGCGGAGGACACAGATACGCAGTATTTT. As protein: CSVESAEDTDTQYF. The chain combines TRBV29-1 with TRBJ2-3; D possibly corresponds to TRBD2 (5 bases). Germline-derived CDR1 and CDR2 are SQVTM and ANQGSEA. V lost 2 bases to trimming and J lost 2 bases, with 11 bases between them. This CDR3 has 14 residues.

J is TRBJ1-3 and V is TRBV19; no clear D. V was cut by 3 bases and J by 0 bases, with 12 bases left in between. The germline gives CDR1 LNHDA, CDR2 SQIVND (reference sequence). This CDR3 has 16 amino acids. CDR3 bases: TGTGCCAGTAGTATCATCATGAGGAGCTCTGGAAACACCATATATTTT. Encoded protein: CASSIIMRSSGNTIYF.

The chain combines TRBV19 with TRBJ1-4; no definite D call. From germline, CDR1 is LNHDA and CDR2 SQIVND (reference sequence). The CDR3 consists of 15 residues. Trimming shortened V by 5 bases and J by 0 bases, and 10 bases separated the two germline ends. The CDR3 nucleotides are TGTGCCAGTAGTGCAAACTCCGCAACTAATGAAAAACTGTTTTTT. This codes for CASSANSATNEKLFF.

The J gene is TRBJ1-1, the V gene TRBV25-1; no reliable D call. V lost 3 bases, J lost 6 bases, and 8 bases lay in between. Germline V lookup: CDR1 MGHDK, CDR2 SYGVNS. The CDR3 is 12 amino acids. This CDR3 reads CASSDFYAEAFF. The CDR3 region has the DNA TGTGCCAGCAGTGATTTCTACGCTGAAGCTTTCTTT.

This chain links TRBV6-5 with TRBJ1-2, with TRBD1 as a possible D gene (6 bases). Trimming cost V 0 bases and J 0 bases, with 8 bases left between them. Germline V lookup: CDR1 MNHEY, CDR2 SVGAGI. This CDR3 spans 15 amino acids. The CDR3: CASSYSGAPNYGYTF. The CDR3 DNA sequence: TGTGCCAGCAGTTACTCGGGGGCTCCTAACTATGGCTACACCTTC.

This chain uses TRBV20-1 with TRBJ2-7; 7 bases map to TRBD1. CDR1 and CDR2 (germline): DFQATT, SNEGSKA (reference sequence). The CDR3 length is 11 residues. V was pared by 4 bases and J by 7 bases, with 4 bases of the junction left unmatched. CDR3 protein: CSAKQGSEQYF. The CDR3 nucleotides read TGCAGTGCTAAACAGGGGAGTGAGCAGTACTTC.

V is TRBV7-9 and J is TRBJ1-2, with a weak D call TRBD1 (5 bases). Trimming took off 5 bases at V and 3 bases at J, with 10 bases between the two ends. The germline V gene encodes CDR1 SEHNR and CDR2 FQNEAQ (reference sequence). CDR3 length equals 13 residues. The CDR3 DNA sequence: TGTGCCAGCAGCCGGGGGGAGGACTATGGCTACACCTTC. Translated: CASSRGEDYGYTF. The entire variable domain, with the rest obtained from reference TRBV7-9 and TRBJ1-2, is as follows: DTGVSQNPRHKITKRGQNVTFRCDPISEHNRLYWYRQTLGQGPEFLTYFQNEAQLEKSRLLSDRFSAERPKGSFSTLEIQRTEQGDSAMYLCASSRGEDYGYTFGSGTRLTVV.

Remarks on this clone: The same CDR3 is also encoded by other DNA sequences in this sample. This chain uses TRBV7-2 with TRBJ1-3; no definite D call. V was clipped by 2 bases and J by 0 bases, with 11 bases between them. In germline, CDR1 is SGHTA, CDR2 FQGNSA. The CDR3 covers 16 residues. The chain's CDR3 is CASSLPPGTSGNTIYF. The CDR3 DNA follows: TGTGCCAGCAGCTTACCCCCGGGTACCTCTGGAAACACCATATATTTT.

With regard to this clone: At the DNA level, this CDR3 is encoded by other sequences in the same sample as well. The chain links TRBV7-2 to TRBJ2-1; D may be TRBD2 (5 bases). Germline-derived CDR1 and CDR2 are SGHTA and FQGNSA. The germline V and J ends were trimmed by 5 bases and 3 bases, with 8 bases remaining between them. The CDR3 extends over 13 amino acids. The CDR3 DNA reads as TGTGCCAGCAGCCTCACTAGCTACAATGAGCAGTTCTTC. Amino acids: CASSLTSYNEQFF.